The entry below describes one TCR beta chain. The CDR3 is made up of 12 amino acids. The germline CDR1 and CDR2 sequences are SGHVS and FNYEAQ. Trimming took 5 bases from V and 5 from J, leaving 8 bases between them. This specimen belongs to a study of T cells in Graves' hyperthyroidism and ophthalmopathy. Those patients with uncontrolled infection, other autoimmune disease, pregnancy or lactation were excluded. Clinicians diagnosed patients from clinical symptoms, serum thyroxine and TRAb, thyroid ultrasound and orbital computed tomography. Isolation of PBMCs was performed on around 9.7 ml fresh peripheral blood. Template material for amplifying TCR beta CDR3 regions consisted of RNA transcripts. The TCR CDR3 first-round RT-PCR relied on the HTBI primer set. TCRdb fed the multiplex PCR reads into MiXCR, producing one record per CDR3 protein. The sample includes 490,000 or so distinct CDR3 sequences, about 16% seen only once; the top ten take around 32%.

The chain uses TRBV7-6 and TRBJ2-3; TRBD2 is a possible D gene (5 bases). The TCR comes from a woman aged 30 to 39 with Graves' ophthalmopathy. Sequencing was done on a sample of blood. Here the CDR3 reads CASSRREDTQYF. Here the CDR3 DNA reads TGTGCCAGCAGCCGACGGGAAGATACGCAGTATTTT.